Included here is one T cell receptor (beta chain) sequence, with context. Its specificity is unknown. This sample stems from a study of T cell responses to AZD1222 COVID-19 vaccine. The data were produced by immunoSEQ multiplex PCR, yet TCRdb's version contains in-frame clones alone and is incomplete. This sample yields about 60,000 clones, of which 65% to 85% are seen a single time; around 6.6% belongs to the top ten. The V and J ends lost 4 bases and 4 bases respectively, with 8 bases between them. Germline values: CDR1 MNHNY, CDR2 SVGAGI (reference sequence). This CDR3 is 13 amino acids long. General study findings and limits: Recipients of two AZD1222 doses showed rising Spike-specific TCR breadth and depth. Along spike, vaccine-associated CD4 TCRs were found throughout, with dominance at 160-218 and 743-854.

The TCR originated in an adult in good health. Source: peripheral blood, taken on day 0 of AZD1222 vaccination. This sequence joins TRBV6-6 and TRBJ2-1; either TRBD1 or TRBD2 may fit D (5 bases each). The CDR3 nucleotides read TGTGCCAGCAGTTCGGGACGGTACAATGAGCAGTTCTTC. Protein sequence: CASSSGRYNEQFF.